This T cell receptor (beta chain) was sequenced in a study of T cells in Graves' hyperthyroidism and ophthalmopathy. Background on the study: It was at initial diagnosis, before any treatment, that peripheral blood was collected.

Exclusion of patients followed from uncontrolled infection, other autoimmune disease, pregnancy or lactation. Together with thyroid ultrasound, orbital computed tomography, serum thyroxine and TRAb, clinical symptoms were used for diagnoses. Isolation of PBMCs was performed on about 9.9 ml fresh peripheral blood. It was RNA transcripts that yielded the amplified TCR beta CDR3 regions. An initial round of RT-PCR targeting the TCR CDR3 relied on the HTBI primer set. Each CDR3 protein is one row after TCRdb ran MiXCR on the multiplex PCR reads. The table records 20,000 to 30,000 distinct CDR3 sequences, under 55% of them present only once. Germline values: CDR1 DFQATT, CDR2 SNEGSKA (reference sequence). CDR3 size: 11 residues. The V segment lost 7 bases and the J segment 7 bases; nucleotides outside the gene matches: 3.

The sample taken for sequencing was blood. The clonotype originates from a woman between 35 and 50 years old with Graves' hyperthyroidism that later progressed to Graves' ophthalmopathy. The chain recombines TRBV20-1 with TRBJ2-1, with 8 bases matching TRBD2. This CDR3 reads CSGSGVNEQFF. CDR3 nucleotide sequence: TGCAGTGGTAGCGGGGTAAATGAGCAGTTCTTC.